Shown below are 8 T cell receptor beta chains from a single sample sequenced in a study of control samples from healthy donors and cancer patients (dated by TCRdb to about 2020). Preparation of the library involved the immunoSEQ multiplex PCR assay. TCRdb stores this immuneACCESS table with in-frame sequences only. Part of the clones is absent; in the studies checked, under half of the shortfall reflects unresolved V genes, and no reason is known for the rest. The sample table shows 75,000 to 100,000 clones, and roughly four fifths are seen once. The ten largest account for roughly 2% of the sample. The specimen sequenced was blood. The receptors stem from a man aged 60-69 years in good health.

The V gene is TRBV5-1, the J gene TRBJ2-3; D is tentatively TRBD1 or TRBD2 (5 bases each). Germline lookup yields CDR1 SGHRS and CDR2 YFSETQ. V was trimmed by 5 bases and J by 2 bases, leaving 12 bases between them. This CDR3 is built from 14 residues. This CDR3 is CASRAGANTDTQYF. The CDR3 DNA follows: TGCGCCAGCAGAGCCGGGGCCAACACAGATACGCAGTATTTT.

The genes are TRBV24-1 and TRBJ2-3; TRBD1 matches at 9 bases. The CDR3 extends over 15 amino acids. Unmatched junction bases numbered 7, after V lost 4 bases and J lost 6 bases. The germline gives CDR1 KGHDR, CDR2 SFDVKD. The CDR3 DNA reads as TGTGCCACCAGTGACCCCGGGACAGGGTACGATACGCAGTATTTT. Protein product: CATSDPGTGYDTQYF.

The rearrangement links TRBV4-1 to TRBJ2-3; TRBD1 might be the D (7 bases). This CDR3 region has 16 residues. The V and J ends lost 6 bases and 0 bases respectively, with 16 bases between them. Per the germline V gene, CDR1 is MGHRA and CDR2 is YSYEKL. CDR3 in amino acids: CASSPPGGTSTDTQYF. The CDR3 nucleotides are TGCGCCAGCAGTCCACCAGGGGGGACCAGCACAGATACGCAGTATTTT.

The rearrangement links TRBV28 to TRBJ1-2; D is unresolved. The ends were cut back, 8 bases at V and 1 base at J, with 8 bases in the middle. Germline CDR1 and CDR2: MDHEN and SYDVKM. CDR3 size: 12 residues. CDR3 coding DNA: TGTGCCAGCGGCCTGATTAACTATGGCTACACCTTC. Its translation is CASGLINYGYTF.

The V and J genes are TRBV11-2 and TRBJ1-3; D might be TRBD1 (6 bases). Germline lookup yields CDR1 SGHAT and CDR2 FQNNGV. This CDR3 is built from 17 residues. Trimming shortened V by 8 bases and J by 0 bases, and 20 bases separated the two germline ends. Here the CDR3 DNA reads TGTGCCAGCGGAGGGGGGGTCGGGGCAGTCTCTGGAAACACCATATATTTT. It yields the protein CASGGGVGAVSGNTIYF.

The rearrangement links TRBV3-1 (or the pseudogene TRBV3-2) to TRBJ2-7, with TRBD2 identical over 11 bases. The V and J ends lost 0 bases and 5 bases, in that order; junction bases with no gene match: 12. Germline CDR1 LGHDT, CDR2 YNNKEL (reference sequence). The CDR3 is 18 amino acids. For the CDR3, the DNA is TGTGCCAGCAGCCAAGATTTCCCCGGGACTAGCGGTATCCACGAGCAGTACTTC. As protein: CASSQDFPGTSGIHEQYF.

The chain employs TRBV24-1 and TRBJ2-2, with TRBD1 identical over 7 bases. CDR3 size: 13 residues. With 12 bases clipped from V and 3 bases from J, the junction kept 6 bases outside the gene matches. CDR1 KGHDR and CDR2 SFDVKD come from the germline V gene. The CDR3 spells CALRTGHTGELFF. The DNA of the CDR3 is TGTGCCTTGAGGACAGGACACACCGGGGAGCTGTTTTTT.

This sequence joins TRBV19 and TRBJ2-3; D tentatively reads TRBD1 or TRBD2 (5 bases each). V lost 1 base, J lost 2 bases, and 16 bases lay in between. Germline CDR1 reads LNHDA; CDR2 reads SQIVND (reference sequence). This CDR3 spans 17 amino acids. As DNA, the CDR3 is TGTGCCAGTAGTATAGGGGGGTACGGGACGACCACAGATACGCAGTATTTT. As protein: CASSIGGYGTTTDTQYF.